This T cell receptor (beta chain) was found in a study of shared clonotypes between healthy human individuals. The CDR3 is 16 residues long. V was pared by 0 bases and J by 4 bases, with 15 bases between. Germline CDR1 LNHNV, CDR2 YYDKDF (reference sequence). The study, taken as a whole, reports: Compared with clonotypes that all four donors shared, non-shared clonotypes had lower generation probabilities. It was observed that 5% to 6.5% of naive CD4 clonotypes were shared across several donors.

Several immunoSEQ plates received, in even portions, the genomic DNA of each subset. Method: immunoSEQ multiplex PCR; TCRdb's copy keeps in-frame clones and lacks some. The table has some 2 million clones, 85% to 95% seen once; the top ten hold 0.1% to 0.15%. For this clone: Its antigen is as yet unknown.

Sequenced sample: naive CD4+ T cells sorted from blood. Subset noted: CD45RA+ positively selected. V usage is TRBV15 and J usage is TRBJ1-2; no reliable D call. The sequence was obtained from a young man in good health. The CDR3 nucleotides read TGTGCCACCAGCAGAGATCATCTCCGGGCGGGCTATGGCTACACCTTC. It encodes CATSRDHLRAGYGYTF.